Listed here are 30 T cell receptor beta chains from one sample, sequenced in a study of T cell changes during pregnancy in multiple sclerosis. Repertoires were generated with immunoSEQ multiplex PCR, while TCRdb's copy carries only in-frame clones and drops some. Of around 57,000 clones listed, around 92% are singletons. The sample was CD4+ T cells from peripheral blood mononuclear cells, taken in the third trimester of pregnancy. These receptors were taken from a female donor with multiple sclerosis, enrolled in a pregnancy study.

The V call is TRBV18, the J call TRBJ1-1; 8 nucleotides line up with TRBD1. This CDR3 region has 14 residues. V shed 2 bases, J shed 5 bases, and the junction held 4 bases outside the gene matches. Germline V gives CDR1 KGHSH, CDR2 LQKENI. The CDR3, as DNA: TGTGCCAGCTCACCAGAAGGACAGGGTACTGAAGCTTTCTTT. Protein sequence: CASSPEGQGTEAFF. The variable domain in full, completed from reference TRBV18 and TRBJ1-1, reads NAGVMQNPRHLVRRRGQEARLRCSPMKGHSHVYWYRQLPEEGLKFMVYLQKENIIDESGMPKERFSAEFPKEGPSILRIQQVVRGDSAAYFCASSPEGQGTEAFFGQGTRLTVV.

This clone appeared a single time. This chain links TRBV1 with TRBJ2-2; the D call in the table, TRBD1, was not verified against the DNA. TRBV1 is a known pseudogene. The CDR3 spans 14 residues. DNA for the CDR3: TGCACCAGCACCGACAGGGTAAACACCGGGGAGCTGTTTTTT. It is translated as CTSTDRVNTGELFF.

This chain connects TRBV19 to TRBJ2-1; 10 nucleotides agree with TRBD2. The CDR3 runs 16 residues. V lost 5 bases and J lost 9; bases outside the gene matches: 13. CDR1 is LNHDA and CDR2 is SQIVND in the germline V gene (reference sequence). CDR3 coding DNA: TGTGCCAGTAGTCACAGCGGGAGGGCAGGGGGAAGTGAGCAGTTCTTC. Residues: CASSHSGRAGGSEQFF.

J is TRBJ1-2 and V is TRBV6-1; D is possibly TRBD1 (6 bases). The V gene's germline CDR1 is MNHNS and CDR2 SASEGT. The CDR3 consists of 16 residues. Trimming removed 4 bases at V and 1 base at J, with 16 bases between. CDR3 sequence: CASSGEGRDINYGYTF. Written as DNA, the CDR3 is TGTGCCAGCAGTGGAGAAGGACGGGACATTAACTATGGCTACACCTTC.

The chain combines TRBV5-1 with TRBJ2-7, with TRBD2 as a possible D gene (6 bases). The V gene lost 3 bases and the J gene lost 5 bases, with 15 bases spanning the gap. This CDR3 is 14 amino acids long. Germline CDR1 reads SGHRS; CDR2 reads YFSETQ. The chain's CDR3 is CASSWMSRENEQYF. CDR3 in DNA: TGCGCCAGCAGCTGGATGAGCCGGGAGAACGAGCAGTACTTC. The entire variable domain, with the rest obtained from reference TRBV5-1 and TRBJ2-7, is as follows: KAGVTQTPRYLIKTRGQQVTLSCSPISGHRSVSWYQQTPGQGLQFLFEYFSETQRNKGNFPGRFSGRQFSNSRSEMNVSTLELGDSALYLCASSWMSRENEQYFGPGTRLTVT.

The chain links TRBV5-4 to TRBJ1-2, with 7 bases lining up with TRBD1. Germline CDR1 and CDR2: SGHNT and YYREEE (reference sequence). Germline trimming cut 5 bases from V and 2 bases from J; bases unmatched to any gene: 3. The CDR3 extends over 13 amino acids. DNA of the CDR3: TGTGCCAGCAGTCGGGACAGCAACTATGGCTACACCTTC. Translation: CASSRDSNYGYTF.

This clone was seen once. This chain links TRBV11-2 with TRBJ1-4; 7 bases match TRBD1. Germline CDR1 and CDR2: SGHAT and FQNNGV. J was trimmed by 2 bases and V by 5 bases; bases with no gene match: 8. CDR3 length equals 16 residues. The CDR3 sequence: CASSRRGGLTNEKLFF. The CDR3 DNA sequence: TGTGCCAGCAGCCGAAGAGGGGGCTTGACTAATGAAAAACTGTTTTTT.

The J gene is TRBJ2-5, the V gene TRBV30, with TRBD2 matching 13 bases. CDR1 is GTSNPN, CDR2 SVGIG, per germline (reference sequence). The ends lost 2 bases at V and 2 bases at J; junction bases unmatched: 5. The CDR3 is 16 residues long. CDR3 residues: CAWSRGLAGRQETQYF. The DNA of the CDR3 is TGTGCCTGGAGTCGGGGACTAGCGGGGAGACAAGAGACCCAGTACTTC.

V gene TRBV5-5 combines with J gene TRBJ2-1, with a tentative D call TRBD1 (6 bases). Trimming took 4 bases from V and 6 from J, leaving 11 bases between them. In germline, CDR1 is SGHKS, CDR2 YYEKEE (reference sequence). The CDR3 totals 13 residues. CDR3 nucleotide sequence: TGTGCCAGCAGCCCGGACAGTCTCAATGAGCAGTTCTTC. Amino acids: CASSPDSLNEQFF.

The J gene is TRBJ1-2, the V gene TRBV28, with 8 nucleotides matching TRBD1. Germline V gene data show CDR1 as MDHEN and CDR2 as SYDVKM. The length of the CDR3 is 15 residues. V shed 5 bases and J 4 bases; nucleotides not matched to a gene: 9. CDR3 sequence: CASSPPGQDGYGYTF. DNA of the CDR3: TGTGCCAGCAGTCCCCCGGGACAGGATGGCTATGGCTACACCTTC.

The chain couples TRBV18 to TRBJ2-7; no definite D call. This CDR3 has 13 residues. Germline V CDR1 and CDR2: KGHSH, LQKENI. The V end lost 2 bases, the J end lost 4 bases, and 9 bases lay between the germline ends. CDR3 nucleotides: TGTGCCAGCTCACCAAACAGCCTTTACGAGCAGTACTTC. It is translated as CASSPNSLYEQYF. Combining the CDR3 with reference TRBV18 and TRBJ2-7 gives the whole variable domain NAGVMQNPRHLVRRRGQEARLRCSPMKGHSHVYWYRQLPEEGLKFMVYLQKENIIDESGMPKERFSAEFPKEGPSILRIQQVVRGDSAAYFCASSPNSLYEQYFGPGTRLTVT.

The J gene is TRBJ1-2, the V gene TRBV11-2, with D possibly being TRBD1 (6 bases). V dropped 0 bases and J dropped 3 bases, with 14 bases sitting between them. CDR3 length: 16 amino acids. CDR1 and CDR2 from the germline V gene are SGHAT and FQNNGV. The DNA for the CDR3 is TGTGCCAGCAGCTTAGACTACGGGGGGCTTTACTATGGCTACACCTTC. Protein: CASSLDYGGLYYGYTF.

The J gene is TRBJ2-7, the V gene TRBV18, with D unresolved. The V end lost 3 bases, the J end lost 2 bases, and 5 bases lay between the germline ends. CDR1 and CDR2 from the germline V gene are KGHSH and LQKENI. This CDR3 is 12 amino acids long. CDR3 sequence (DNA): TGTGCCAGCTCACCCCGTCCCTACGAGCAGTACTTC. This gives the protein CASSPRPYEQYF. Drawing the rest from reference TRBV18 and TRBJ2-7, the complete variable domain is NAGVMQNPRHLVRRRGQEARLRCSPMKGHSHVYWYRQLPEEGLKFMVYLQKENIIDESGMPKERFSAEFPKEGPSILRIQQVVRGDSAAYFCASSPRPYEQYFGPGTRLTVT.

This sequence joins TRBV15 and TRBJ2-7, with D possibly TRBD2 on 7 matching bases. Trimming removed 1 base from V and 0 bases from J, with 16 bases in between. The CDR3 consists of 17 residues. The germline V gene encodes CDR1 LNHNV and CDR2 YYDKDF (reference sequence). CDR3 sequence reads: CATSRVRGGRISYEQYF. The CDR3 region has the DNA TGTGCCACCAGCAGAGTACGCGGGGGCCGTATCTCCTACGAGCAGTACTTC.

This chain connects TRBV7-9 to TRBJ2-1; TRBD2 aligns across 10 bases. J was trimmed by 9 bases and V by 1 base; bases with no gene match: 15. Germline values: CDR1 SEHNR, CDR2 FQNEAQ (reference sequence). This CDR3 has 18 residues. In DNA, the CDR3 is TGTGCCAGCAGCTTAGGACTCAGCGGGAGGGCCAAGGCGGGTGAGCAGTTCTTC. It encodes CASSLGLSGRAKAGEQFF.

The CDR3 sequence: CASSQSSYGQDEKLFF. Here the CDR3 DNA reads TGCGCCAGCAGTCAATCTTCCTATGGGCAGGATGAAAAACTGTTTTTT. The J gene is TRBJ1-4, the V gene TRBV23-1; D remains ambiguous. Being an ORF, TRBV23-1 has a function that is uncertain. V gave up 0 bases and J gave up 6 bases, with 14 bases separating them. The CDR3 runs to 16 residues.

CDR3 protein: CASSLLAANTGELFF. CDR3 nucleotides: TGCGCCAGCAGCTTGTTAGCAGCGAACACCGGGGAGCTGTTTTTT. The chain couples TRBV5-1 to TRBJ2-2; D remains unclear. CDR3 length: 15 residues. The germline V and J ends were trimmed by 1 base and 0 bases, with 7 bases remaining between them. Germline CDR1 SGHRS, CDR2 YFSETQ.

J is TRBJ1-5 and V is TRBV6-1; 9 bases align to TRBD1. The length of the CDR3 is 16 residues. Unmatched junction bases numbered 9, after V lost 2 bases and J lost 7 bases. CDR1 MNHNS and CDR2 SASEGT come from the germline V gene. CDR3 residues: CASSERGQGSEQPQHF. The CDR3 DNA reads TGTGCCAGCAGTGAACGGGGACAGGGTAGTGAGCAGCCCCAGCATTTT.

V gene TRBV2 combines with J gene TRBJ2-7; 7 positions match TRBD1. CDR3 length equals 15 residues. The junction had 9 bases not matched to a gene; V was cut back by 6 bases and J by 1 base. Germline V gene lookup returns CDR1 SNHLY and CDR2 FYNNEI. The CDR3 loop is CASSLRQGRSYEQYF. CDR3 DNA: TGTGCCAGCAGCCTTAGACAGGGAAGGTCCTACGAGCAGTACTTC.

V is TRBV9 and J is TRBJ2-3; D may be TRBD1 (5 bases). The CDR3 is made up of 13 amino acids. Per germline, CDR1 SGDLS and CDR2 YYNGEE. Trimming left V 2 bases short and J 9 bases short, with 13 bases between. CDR3: CASSVGPFETQYF. The DNA of the CDR3 is TGTGCCAGCAGCGTGGGGCCGTTTGAGACGCAGTATTTT. The variable domain in full, with the rest retrieved from reference TRBV9 and TRBJ2-3, is DSGVTQTPKHLITATGQRVTLRCSPRSGDLSVYWYQQSLDQGLQFLIQYYNGEERAKGNILERFSAQQFPDLHSELNLSSLELGDSALYFCASSVGPFETQYFGPGTRLTVL.

The V gene is TRBV27, the J gene TRBJ2-1; possible D gene TRBD1, 6 bases. Trimming left V 10 bases short and J 7 bases short, with 26 bases between. The CDR3 spans 16 residues. Germline loops: CDR1 MNHEY, CDR2 SMNVEV (reference sequence). The CDR3 nucleotides read TGTGCCACCGTCAAAGTACAGGGTGGAATTGGGAATGAGCAGTTCTTC. Its translation: CATVKVQGGIGNEQFF.

J is TRBJ2-3 and V is TRBV2; no clear D gene. CDR3 size: 17 residues. Germline V gives CDR1 SNHLY, CDR2 FYNNEI. Deletions cut 1 base from V and 5 bases from J, with 19 bases between. The CDR3 here is CASSEEVPSRDQDTQYF. Here the CDR3 DNA reads TGTGCCAGCAGTGAAGAAGTTCCCTCTAGAGATCAAGATACGCAGTATTTT.

This chain uses TRBV7-3 with TRBJ1-3, with 9 positions matching TRBD1. V shed 1 base and J 8 bases; nucleotides not matched to a gene: 6. Per germline, CDR1 SGHTA and CDR2 FQGTGA. The CDR3 is 15 residues long. In DNA form, the CDR3 reads TGTGCCAGCAGCTTAAATGGGGGGGACAGGGACACCATATATTTT. Translation gives CASSLNGGDRDTIYF.

The chain combines TRBV10-3 with TRBJ1-2; D not certain. The CDR3 is made up of 14 amino acids. Germline-derived CDR1 and CDR2 are ENHRY and SYGVKD. V was cut by 2 bases and J by 4 bases, with 11 bases left in between. This CDR3 reads CAISERSGGYGYTF. CDR3 in DNA: TGTGCCATCAGTGAGCGAAGCGGAGGCTATGGCTACACCTTC.

In its sample, this clone was seen once. The V gene is TRBV30, the J gene TRBJ2-3, with D perhaps TRBD1 (6 bases). Germline V CDR1 and CDR2: GTSNPN, SVGIG (reference sequence). V lost 4 bases to trimming and J lost 1 base, with 6 bases between them. This CDR3 region has 12 residues. The CDR3 protein is CAWTGGTDTQYF. CDR3 nucleotide sequence: TGTGCCTGGACAGGGGGCACAGATACGCAGTATTTT.

V and J are TRBV10-2 and TRBJ2-2, with D perhaps matching TRBD1 (5 bases). Germline lookup yields CDR1 WSHSY and CDR2 SAAADI. V was shortened by 2 bases and J by 4 bases, with 14 bases between the two germline ends. This CDR3 spans 16 amino acids. The CDR3 DNA follows: TGCGCCAGCAGTGAGCGGTCAGGGTGGGGCACCGGGGAGCTGTTTTTT. This sequence encodes CASSERSGWGTGELFF.

This clone was seen just once. The CDR3 spells CASSQESRGPNSPLHF. In DNA form, the CDR3 reads TGCGCCAGCAGCCAAGAGTCCAGGGGGCCTAATTCACCCCTCCACTTT. The rearrangement joins TRBV4-1 to TRBJ1-6, with 8 positions matching TRBD1. Germline CDR1 is MGHRA and CDR2 is YSYEKL. The CDR3 runs 16 residues. Unmatched junction bases numbered 4, after V lost 0 bases and J lost 6 bases.

The rearrangement uses TRBV14 and TRBJ2-1; 8 nucleotides align to TRBD2. V lost 0 bases and J lost 4; bases outside the gene matches: 8. The germline V gene encodes CDR1 SGHDN and CDR2 FVKESK. This CDR3 has 17 residues. The CDR3 DNA reads TGTGCCAGCAGCCAAGATTTGGGCGGGGGGCCGTACAATGAGCAGTTCTTC. This encodes CASSQDLGGGPYNEQFF. Full variable domain (remainder filled in from reference TRBV14 and TRBJ2-1): EAGVTQFPSHSVIEKGQTVTLRCDPISGHDNLYWYRRVMGKEIKFLLHFVKESKQDESGMPNNRFLAERTGGTYSTLKVQPAELEDSGVYFCASSQDLGGGPYNEQFFGPGTRLTVL.

The V and J genes are TRBV6-1 and TRBJ2-5; no clear D gene. The V and J ends lost 4 bases and 2 bases respectively, with 14 bases between them. Germline assignment: CDR1 MNHNS and CDR2 SASEGT. The CDR3 is made up of 15 amino acids. The CDR3 DNA follows: TGTGCCAGCAGTGTTGTCCGAAACTTTCAAGAGACCCAGTACTTC. Translating gives CASSVVRNFQETQYF.

This chain joins TRBV5-4 and TRBJ1-2; D is unclear. Germline V lookup: CDR1 SGHNT, CDR2 YYREEE (reference sequence). The CDR3 covers 14 residues. V gave up 2 bases and J gave up 1 base, with 9 bases separating them. The DNA of the CDR3 is TGTGCCAGCAGCTTTTGGCAACGTAACTATGGCTACACCTTC. Amino acid sequence: CASSFWQRNYGYTF. Filled out from reference TRBV5-4 and TRBJ1-2, the complete variable domain reads ETGVTQSPTHLIKTRGQQVTLRCSSQSGHNTVSWYQQALGQGPQFIFQYYREEENGRGNFPPRFSGLQFPNYSSELNVNALELDDSALYLCASSFWQRNYGYTFGSGTRLTVV.